This TCR beta chain derives from a study of T cells in Graves' hyperthyroidism and ophthalmopathy. Regarding this clonotype: Its antigen is as yet unknown.

Whole-study findings and limits: Model-based prediction identified ophthalmopathy a median 6.5 months prior to its onset.

The source material, RNA transcripts, was used to amplify TCR beta CDR3 regions. Primed by the HTBI set, a first-round RT-PCR was run on the TCR CDR3. TCRdb fed the multiplex PCR reads into MiXCR, producing one record per CDR3 protein. The sample contains about 570,000 distinct CDR3 sequences, more than 45% of which appear only once. Specimen: peripheral blood or thyroid tissue (not recorded which). The TCR sequence derives from an adult woman with Graves' disease, either hyperthyroidism or ophthalmopathy (not recorded which).

The CDR3 spells CASSSDGEQYF. CDR3 coding DNA: TGTGCCAGCAGCTCCGACGGCGAGCAGTACTTC. The chain employs TRBV2 and TRBJ2-7; D is unresolved. The CDR3 covers 11 residues. V lost 6 bases to trimming and J lost 6 bases, with 9 bases between them. Germline V gene sequence: CDR1 SNHLY, CDR2 FYNNEI.